The entry below describes one TCR beta chain. The observed sequence ends 3 residues before the CDR3 terminus, with the missing tail filled in from the germline J gene. The sample comes from a study of T cells in women clearing cervical HPV infection. The CDR3 is 15 residues long. Trimming removed 3 bases at V and 7 bases at J, with 16 bases between. Germline CDR1 and CDR2: LNHDA and SQIVND (reference sequence). The protocol was immunoSEQ multiplex PCR, while the TCRdb copy is restricted to in-frame clones and leaves out a portion. This sample contains about 23,000 clones. The source material was blood buffy coat. The TCR sequence derives from a woman aged 18-70 years with a cervical HPV16 infection that either progressed to CIN3+ or cleared (not recorded which). The chain employs TRBV19 and TRBJ2-1, with D possibly matching TRBD2 (7 bases). Partial CDR3 DNA: TGTGCCAGTAGTATGGGGGGGGCGGGAGTGAATGAG. This gives the protein CASSMGGAGVNE. The whole CDR3 reads CASSMGGAGVNEQFF.